A selection of T cell receptor beta chains follows, all from one sample in a study of CD8+ T cells in alopecia areata. Clones were read by immunoSEQ multiplex PCR, and TCRdb kept only the in-frame ones, dropping some. The data show fewer than 150,000 clones, roughly 66% seen once. Specimen: CD4+ T cells sorted from blood. All receptors derive from a human donor in good health. CDR3s include the opening cysteine and the closing phenylalanine or tryptophan. D genes are given only for firm matches. Clone size appears in some rows only: once, few, many, or a class for an expanded clone.

-	-	TRBV19	TRBJ2-7	TGTGCCAGTAGTATTTATAACCGGCAGTACTTC	CASSIYNRQYF
-	-	TRBV7-9	TRBJ1-2	TGTGCCAGCAGCCCCTCCTTTCGGCTCGGTAACTATGGCTACACCTTC	CASSPSFRLGNYGYTF
-	-	TRBV15	TRBJ2-6	TGTGCCACCAGCAGGGGATCCTCTGGGGCCAACGTCCTGACTTTC	CATSRGSSGANVLTF
TRBD1	-	TRBV7-9	TRBJ2-5	TGTGCCAGCAGCCTAGGACAGGGGGCTTTTGTGACCCAGTACTTC	CASSLGQGAFVTQYF
TRBD1	-	TRBV6-5	TRBJ2-7	TGTGCCAGCAGAGGGGGGACAGGGAGCTACGAGCAGTACTTC	CASRGGTGSYEQYF
TRBD1	-	TRBV5-1	TRBJ1-2	TGCGCCAGCAGCTTGGACGGGACAGAGGGCTACACCTTC	CASSLDGTEGYTF
-	-	TRBV4-1	TRBJ2-5	TGCGCCAGCAGCCAAGATATCCCTTCCCAAGAGACCCAGTACTTC	CASSQDIPSQETQYF
-	-	TRBV2	TRBJ1-6	TGTGCCAGCAGTTCCCTGGGGGTTTCACCCCTCCACTTT	CASSSLGVSPLHF
-	few	TRBV2	TRBJ2-3	TGTGCCAGCAGTGAAGTCGAGGGTACGCAGTATTTT	CASSEVEGTQYF
TRBD1	-	TRBV19	TRBJ1-2	TGTGCCAGTAGTACCTCAGGGGGTCCTTATGGCTACACCTTC	CASSTSGGPYGYTF
-	-	TRBV2	TRBJ1-5	TGTGCCAGCACTTACAGGGCCCCCGGGCCCCAGCATTTT	CASTYRAPGPQHF
-	-	TRBV6-5	TRBJ1-1	TGTGCCAGCAGTTACAGGGGGAGACGGACTGAAGCTTTCTTT	CASSYRGRRTEAFF
-	-	TRBV5-6	TRBJ2-7	TGTGCCAGCAGGGGCCTAGGGGCGGCCTACGAGCAGTACTTC	CASRGLGAAYEQYF
-	few	TRBV2	TRBJ1-6	TGTGCCAGCAGTGAAGCGCGAGGTACACCCCTCCACTTT	CASSEARGTPLHF
TRBD2	-	TRBV4-1	TRBJ2-1	TGCGCCAGCAGCCTCCCATGGCGGACTAGCGTTGATGAGCAGTTCTTC	CASSLPWRTSVDEQFF
-	-	TRBV19	TRBJ2-3	TGTGCCTCCCGAAGCGGGCCTACGCAGTATTTT	CASRSGPTQYF
-	-	TRBV20-1	TRBJ2-7	TGCAGTGCTATCACGGGATACGAGCAGTACTTC	CSAITGYEQYF
TRBD1	-	TRBV7-9	TRBJ1-1	TGTGCCAGCAGCCCCACAGGGGGTTGGACTGAAGCTTTCTTT	CASSPTGGWTEAFF
TRBD1	-	TRBV30	TRBJ1-5	TGTGCCTGGAACATCCAGGGGGGTAGCAATCAGCCCCAGCATTTT	CAWNIQGGSNQPQHF
TRBD1	once	TRBV7-9	TRBJ2-5	TGTGCCAGCAGCTTCTACAGGGGGTACCAAGAGACCCAGTACTTC	CASSFYRGYQETQYF
TRBD1	-	TRBV5-6	TRBJ2-1	TGTGCCAGCAGCTTGGCCCTGACAGGGAGTGAGCAGTTCTTC	CASSLALTGSEQFF
-	-	TRBV5-1	TRBJ2-5	TGCGCCAGCAGCTCCTCTCGACCGCAAGAGACCCAGTACTTC	CASSSSRPQETQYF
-	-	TRBV29-1	TRBJ1-2	TGCAGCGTTGAGTTCAGGGACTATGGCTACACCTTC	CSVEFRDYGYTF
-	-	TRBV28	TRBJ1-5	TGTGCCAGCAGTACTCTCAATCAGCCCCAGCATTTT	CASSTLNQPQHF
-	-	TRBV5-1	TRBJ2-7	TGCGCCAGCAGCTTGGACAGTTCCGACGAGCAGTACTTC	CASSLDSSDEQYF
TRBD1	-	TRBV10-1	TRBJ2-1	TGCGCCAGCAGGGACAGGGTTGGTGAGCAGTTCTTC	CASRDRVGEQFF
-	-	TRBV7-2	TRBJ1-1	TGTGCCAGCAGCTATTCCGGGACGGTCGTTGAAGCTTTCTTT	CASSYSGTVVEAFF